Each of the 23 T cell receptor beta chains below was sequenced from the same sample in a study of cytomegalovirus exposure and HLA in healthy donors. Primers for the PCR totalled 60 Vbeta and 13 Jbeta. The table came from immunoSEQ multiplex PCR; TCRdb's copy has only in-frame clones and leaves some out. The sample holds 90,000 to 130,000 clones; about 60% are singletons and the top ten take roughly 2.2%. The sample comprised PBMCs. The receptors come from a woman in her twenties or thirties in good health and CMV-seronegative.

The chain uses TRBV14 and TRBJ2-3, with D uncertain. This CDR3 region has 16 residues. Germline values: CDR1 SGHDN, CDR2 FVKESK. Between the trimmed V and J ends, which lost 3 bases and 0 bases, there was a span of 13 bases. The CDR3 DNA sequence: TGTGCCAGCAGCCATTTGTCTTATTATAGCACAGATACGCAGTATTTT. It specifies CASSHLSYYSTDTQYF.

This chain links TRBV2 with TRBJ2-1; the D gene is possibly TRBD2 (6 bases). This CDR3 has 14 amino acids. CDR1 is SNHLY, CDR2 FYNNEI, per germline. V was shortened by 6 bases and J by 3 bases, with 12 bases between the two germline ends. Written as DNA, the CDR3 is TGTGCCAGCAGGACTAGGCGGGGCTACAATGAGCAGTTCTTC. As protein: CASRTRRGYNEQFF.

This clone has a handful of counts. This chain links TRBV27 with TRBJ2-7; TRBD1 matches at 9 bases. Germline V gene data show CDR1 as MNHEY and CDR2 as SMNVEV (reference sequence). The length of the CDR3 is 15 residues. Losses at the gene ends were 5 bases for V and 6 bases for J; bases not matched to a gene: 11. The CDR3 region has the DNA TGTGCCAGCAGTGAATACCGGGACAGGGATGGCGAGCAGTACTTC. Amino acid sequence: CASSEYRDRDGEQYF.

This chain uses TRBV29-1 with TRBJ2-7; 10 bases align to TRBD1. V lost 3 bases and J lost 4; bases outside the gene matches: 3. The CDR3 is 13 amino acids. Germline loops: CDR1 SQVTM, CDR2 ANQGSEA. The CDR3 spells CSVEGTGVYEQYF. The CDR3 DNA is TGCAGCGTTGAGGGGACAGGGGTGTACGAGCAGTACTTC.

The chain links TRBV7-8 to TRBJ1-1; TRBD1 matches at 7 bases. The germline gives CDR1 SGHVS, CDR2 FQNEAQ. Trimming took 3 bases from V and 2 from J; bases not matched to a gene: 3. The CDR3 runs 14 residues. CDR3 region: CASSFGQANTEAFF. The CDR3 DNA reads TGTGCCAGCAGCTTCGGACAGGCCAACACTGAAGCTTTCTTT.

V and J are TRBV6-1 and TRBJ1-5; TRBD1 is a possible D gene (6 bases). CDR1 MNHNS and CDR2 SASEGT come from the germline V gene. V lost 1 base, J lost 6 bases, and 13 bases lay in between. This CDR3 region has 15 residues. For the CDR3, the DNA is TGTGCCAGCAGTGAAGGGGGGCAGGGGAGTCAGCCCCAGCATTTT. Translation gives CASSEGGQGSQPQHF.

As DNA, the CDR3 is TGTGCCAGCTCACGAGCCCAGGACTATGGCTACACCTTC. Translated: CASSRAQDYGYTF. The V call is TRBV18, the J call TRBJ1-2; no definite D call. Germline assignment: CDR1 KGHSH and CDR2 LQKENI. This CDR3 has 13 residues. Trimming cost V 4 bases and J 3 bases, with 9 bases left between them. The whole variable domain, remainder taken from reference TRBV18 and TRBJ1-2, is NAGVMQNPRHLVRRRGQEARLRCSPMKGHSHVYWYRQLPEEGLKFMVYLQKENIIDESGMPKERFSAEFPKEGPSILRIQQVVRGDSAAYFCASSRAQDYGYTFGSGTRLTVV.

The chain has TRBV4-3 and TRBJ2-7; 7 nucleotides line up with TRBD1. The germline V gene has CDR1 LGHNA and CDR2 YSLEER. V was pared by 0 bases and J by 1 base, with 3 bases of the junction left unmatched. The length of the CDR3 is 15 residues. The CDR3 here is CASSQDLTGSYEQYF. Written as DNA, the CDR3 is TGCGCCAGCAGCCAAGACTTGACAGGGTCCTACGAGCAGTACTTC.

The rearrangement links TRBV28 to TRBJ2-5; TRBD1 might be the D (6 bases). The CDR3 is 13 amino acids. V was cut by 2 bases and J by 5 bases, with 9 bases left in between. The germline V gene encodes CDR1 MDHEN and CDR2 SYDVKM. In DNA form, the CDR3 reads TGTGCCAGCAGTTTACCAGGGGCTGAGACCCAGTACTTC. Translation: CASSLPGAETQYF.

The chain uses TRBV19 and TRBJ1-1, with D possibly TRBD1 on 6 matching bases. Per the germline V gene, CDR1 is LNHDA and CDR2 is SQIVND (reference sequence). The CDR3 consists of 16 residues. V was clipped by 7 bases and J by 1 base, with 19 bases between them. CDR3 nucleotide sequence: TGTGCCAGTAACGCACAGAGGGCAGGGGAGAACACTGAAGCTTTCTTT. This gives the protein CASNAQRAGENTEAFF.

This clone has a handful of counts. The chain joins TRBV7-9 to TRBJ2-7, with D maybe TRBD2 (6 bases). The germline V and J ends were trimmed by 6 bases and 0 bases, with 15 bases remaining between them. This CDR3 has 15 amino acids. The germline V gene has CDR1 SEHNR and CDR2 FQNEAQ (reference sequence). As DNA, the CDR3 is TGTGCCAGCAGAAGGGACTTTGAGAGCTCCTACGAGCAGTACTTC. It encodes CASRRDFESSYEQYF. Supplemented by reference TRBV7-9 and TRBJ2-7, the full variable domain reads DTGVSQNPRHKITKRGQNVTFRCDPISEHNRLYWYRQTLGQGPEFLTYFQNEAQLEKSRLLSDRFSAERPKGSFSTLEIQRTEQGDSAMYLCASRRDFESSYEQYFGPGTRLTVT.

The V and J genes are TRBV28 and TRBJ2-1; D gene uncertain. Trimming shortened V by 1 base and J by 15 bases, and 22 bases separated the two germline ends. The CDR3 contains 15 residues. The germline gives CDR1 MDHEN, CDR2 SYDVKM. The CDR3 is CASSLFVAGGMRMFF. In nucleotides, the CDR3 is TGTGCCAGCAGTTTATTCGTCGCTGGCGGCATGAGAATGTTCTTC.

This sequence joins TRBV28 and TRBJ1-6; D possibly corresponds to TRBD1 (5 bases). Trimming removed 5 bases from V and 4 bases from J, with 12 bases in between. The germline V gene encodes CDR1 MDHEN and CDR2 SYDVKM. CDR3 length: 15 residues. The DNA for the CDR3 is TGTGCCAGCAGTCGGGGGACGATGTATAATTCACCCCTCCACTTT. This gives the protein CASSRGTMYNSPLHF.

The chain employs TRBV7-8 and TRBJ2-2; maybe TRBD2 (7 bases). The CDR3 contains 18 residues. Per the germline V gene, CDR1 is SGHVS and CDR2 is FQNEAQ. Trimming took off 6 bases at V and 4 bases at J, with 24 bases between the two ends. CDR3 bases: TGTGCCAGCAGTCCCGCTAGTCGGGGGGCGTTGGCCACCGGGGAGCTGTTTTTT. Protein sequence: CASSPASRGALATGELFF. The variable domain in full, with the rest retrieved from reference TRBV7-8 and TRBJ2-2, is GAGVSQSPRYKVAKRGQDVALRCDPISGHVSLFWYQQALGQGPEFLTYFQNEAQLDKSGLPSDRFFAERPEGSVSTLKIQRTQQEDSAVYLCASSPASRGALATGELFFGEGSRLTVL.

This clone appeared a single time. This rearrangement joins TRBV28 to TRBJ2-5; D is perhaps TRBD1 (7 bases). This CDR3 contains 17 residues. Trimming cost V 6 bases and J 5 bases, with 25 bases left between them. CDR1 is MDHEN, CDR2 SYDVKM, per germline. CDR3 in amino acids: CASRGRPKPTGRETQYF. CDR3 DNA sequence: TGTGCCAGCAGAGGGCGGCCAAAACCGACAGGGAGGGAGACCCAGTACTTC.

The rearrangement links TRBV6-4 to TRBJ2-1; TRBD2 aligns across 13 bases. Germline CDR1 MRHNA, CDR2 SNTAGT. This CDR3 region has 16 residues. Trimming took 5 bases from V and 8 from J; bases not matched to a gene: 9. CDR3 sequence reads: CASSTRLAGGSDEQFF. The DNA of the CDR3 is TGTGCCAGCAGTACAAGACTAGCGGGAGGATCGGATGAGCAGTTCTTC.

V usage is TRBV28 and J usage is TRBJ2-1; 10 bases map to TRBD1. The CDR3 sequence is 14 residues long. Germline CDR1 reads MDHEN; CDR2 reads SYDVKM. After removal of 9 bases from V and 8 bases from J, the junction contained 10 bases not matched to a gene. CDR3 amino acids: CASDDRGRFDEQFF. As DNA, the CDR3 is TGTGCCAGTGACGACAGGGGGCGCTTCGATGAGCAGTTCTTC.

There are a few counts of this clone. The chain employs TRBV27 and TRBJ1-5; D is uncertain. Trimming left V 6 bases short and J 2 bases short, with 5 bases between. The germline V gene has CDR1 MNHEY and CDR2 SMNVEV (reference sequence). CDR3 size: 12 residues. The CDR3: CASSQGNQPQHF. The CDR3 region has the DNA TGTGCCAGCAGCCAGGGCAATCAGCCCCAGCATTTT.

The V call is TRBV4-3, the J call TRBJ1-2, with D possibly TRBD1 on 6 matching bases. Per germline, CDR1 LGHNA and CDR2 YSLEER. CDR3 length equals 16 residues. Between the trimmed V and J ends, which lost 0 bases and 6 bases, there was a span of 17 bases. The CDR3 DNA is TGCGCCAGCAGCCAAGATCTCAACAGGGTAGTGGATGGCTACACCTTC. This codes for CASSQDLNRVVDGYTF.

J is TRBJ2-6 and V is TRBV5-6; 12 positions agree with TRBD2. The CDR3 is 19 residues long. V shed 1 base, J shed 1 base, and the junction held 6 bases outside the gene matches. The V gene's germline CDR1 is SGHDT and CDR2 YYEEEE. CDR3 DNA sequence: TGTGCCAGCAGCTTGTCACTAGCGGGAGGAAGGTCTGGGGCCAACGTCCTGACTTTC. Protein product: CASSLSLAGGRSGANVLTF.

The chain joins TRBV27 to TRBJ2-7, with 8 bases aligning to TRBD1. The CDR3 extends over 15 amino acids. Germline lookup yields CDR1 MNHEY and CDR2 SMNVEV (reference sequence). V dropped 5 bases and J dropped 4; count of bases not matched to a gene: 10. CDR3 sequence: CASSPGAGGAYEQYF. CDR3 nucleotide sequence: TGTGCCAGCAGTCCCGGGGCAGGGGGCGCATACGAGCAGTACTTC.

For the CDR3, the DNA is TGTGCCAGCAGCCCGGGGACAAGCCTGAGCTCCTATAATTCACCCCTCCACTTT. This translates into CASSPGTSLSSYNSPLHF. The chain couples TRBV7-9 to TRBJ1-6; tentatively, D is TRBD1 (6 bases). Trimming cost V 5 bases and J 0 bases, with 17 bases left between them. Germline V gives CDR1 SEHNR, CDR2 FQNEAQ (reference sequence). The CDR3 contains 18 residues.

This sequence joins TRBV11-3 and TRBJ1-1; a possible D gene is TRBD1 (6 bases). Germline V CDR1 and CDR2: SGHNT, YENEEA. Trimming took off 1 base at V and 1 base at J, with 16 bases between the two ends. The CDR3 runs to 17 residues. CDR3 nucleotides: TGTGCCAGCAGCTTAGGTTCAGGGGCCGGAGAGAACACTGAAGCTTTCTTT. Its translation: CASSLGSGAGENTEAFF. Supplemented by reference TRBV11-3 and TRBJ1-1, the full variable domain reads EAGVVQSPRYKIIEKKQPVAFWCNPISGHNTLYWYLQNLGQGPELLIRYENEEAVDDSQLPKDRFSAERLKGVDSTLKIQPAELGDSAVYLCASSLGSGAGENTEAFFGQGTRLTVV.